A selection of T cell receptor beta chains follows, all from one sample in a study of blood T cell repertoires in COVID-19. The data were produced by immunoSEQ multiplex PCR, yet TCRdb's version contains in-frame clones alone and is incomplete. This table has 70,000 to 95,000 clones, around nine tenths appearing once. Sequenced sample: peripheral blood. These receptors were taken from a man between 65 and 79 years old with active or convalescent COVID-19. CDR3s include the opening cysteine and the closing phenylalanine or tryptophan. Each record gives: V gene, D gene, clone size, J gene, CDR3 protein, CDR3 DNA. A D gene is named only where the DNA matches it firmly. Only some rows state a clone size, as once, few, many or a class for expanded clones.

TRBV11-2	NA	NA	TRBJ2-5	CASSSNWEETQYF	TGTGCCAGCAGCTCCAATTGGGAGGAGACCCAGTACTTC
TRBV12-5	TRBD2	few	TRBJ2-1	CASGLVRGLAFPSYNEQFF	TGTGCTAGTGGTTTGGTAAGGGGACTAGCATTCCCCTCTTACAATGAGCAGTTCTTC
TRBV5-4	NA	NA	TRBJ2-6	CASSSGATGPSRANVLTF	TGTGCCAGCAGCTCCGGGGCGACAGGCCCCTCTCGGGCCAACGTCCTGACTTTC
TRBV6-5	TRBD2	NA	TRBJ2-1	CASTLGGVGYNEQFF	TGTGCCAGCACCCTCGGGGGGGTGGGCTACAATGAGCAGTTCTTC
TRBV19	TRBD1	NA	TRBJ2-6	CASSRDRGLSVLTF	TGTGCCAGTAGTCGGGACAGGGGGCTGAGTGTCCTGACTTTC
TRBV30	NA	once	TRBJ1-5	CAWSVGQGRGYSNQPQHF	TGTGCCTGGAGTGTTGGGCAGGGGCGAGGGTATAGCAATCAGCCCCAGCATTTT
TRBV6-2/TRBV6-3	TRBD2	NA	TRBJ2-3	CASSSPRQASGRGVRTDTQYF	TGTGCCAGCAGTTCCCCCCGCCAGGCAAGCGGGAGGGGAGTTCGCACAGATACGCAGTATTTT
TRBV10-3	TRBD1	NA	TRBJ2-7	CAISDQGARNEQYF	TGTGCCATCAGCGATCAGGGGGCGCGGAACGAGCAGTACTTC
TRBV7-2	NA	NA	TRBJ1-2	CASSSQSSGYTF	TGTGCCAGCAGCTCCCAAAGTAGTGGCTACACCTTC
TRBV5-1	TRBD2	NA	TRBJ2-2	CASFSGANTGELFF	TGCGCCAGCTTTAGCGGGGCGAACACCGGGGAGCTGTTTTTT
TRBV7-3	TRBD2	NA	TRBJ2-3	CASSRGLAWTDTQYF	TGTGCCAGCAGCCGAGGACTAGCCTGGACAGATACGCAGTATTTT
TRBV5-1	TRBD1	NA	TRBJ2-2	CASSLRGQDTGELFF	TGCGCCAGCAGCCTCAGGGGGCAGGACACCGGGGAGCTGTTTTTT
TRBV10-3	NA	NA	TRBJ1-5	CAISEVRGNQPQHF	TGTGCCATCAGTGAGGTGCGGGGAAATCAGCCCCAGCATTTT
TRBV2	NA	NA	TRBJ1-2	CASSEGRNYGYTF	TGTGCCAGCAGTGAAGGCAGAAACTATGGCTACACCTTC
TRBV30	NA	NA	TRBJ1-1	CAWSVQLNTEAFF	TGTGCCTGGAGTGTACAGCTAAACACTGAAGCTTTCTTT
TRBV2	NA	NA	TRBJ2-1	CASTWYNEQFF	TGTGCCAGTACTTGGTACAATGAGCAGTTCTTC
TRBV28	NA	NA	TRBJ1-2	CASSSTAYGYTF	TGCGCCAGCAGTTCGACAGCCTATGGCTACACCTTC
TRBV30	NA	NA	TRBJ1-2	CAWSPLYGSDGYTF	TGTGCCTGGAGTCCCCTTTATGGTAGCGATGGCTACACCTTC